A selection of T cell receptor beta chains follows, all from one sample in a study of cytotoxic CD8 clonotypes in ibrutinib-treated CLL. Profiling relied on immunoSEQ multiplex PCR, and the TCRdb table lists in-frame clones only, not all of them. The table includes more than 8,500 clones, approximately 57% detected once. Source: PBMCs, taken before ibrutinib treatment. These receptors were collected from a human donor with chronic lymphocytic leukemia. Each CDR3 is given with its conserved first and last residue. Fields, in order: CDR3 length, V gene, J gene, CDR3 protein.

>14|TRBV11-2|TRBJ1-2
CASSLARGVYGYTF
>14|TRBV1|TRBJ1-2
CTSSRPGGSYGYTF
>13|TRBV29-1|TRBJ1-4
CSVEEGPNEKLFF
>19|TRBV10-2|TRBJ2-3
CASSESPTSGRLRTDTQYF
>14|TRBV5-1|TRBJ1-5
CASSFGSLNQPQHF
>14|TRBV29-1|TRBJ2-1
CSVDLGGQYNEQFF
>15|TRBV11-1|TRBJ1-5
CASSLDGNSNQPQHF
>16|TRBV29-1|TRBJ2-1
CSVEDWGRSSYNEQFF
>14|TRBV27|TRBJ2-1
CASSSQRGRNEQFF
>10|TRBV11-2|TRBJ1-3
CASGGNTIYF
>14|TRBV5-1|TRBJ2-2
CASSLGTRDGELFF
>16|TRBV4-2|TRBJ1-2
CASSQLPGQGGYGYTF
>15|TRBV10-3|TRBJ2-6
CAITEPGAGANVLTF
>15|TRBV6-5|TRBJ1-4
CASSFSGLPNEKLFF
>18|TRBV4-1|TRBJ1-5
CASSPFFPSQNSNQPQHF
>13|TRBV6-1|TRBJ2-7
CASSPGPSYEQYF
>16|TRBV2|TRBJ1-3
CASSRDSLPSGNTIYF
>16|TRBV28|TRBJ2-1
CASGAGRGGSYNEQFF
>13|TRBV5-1|TRBJ2-7
CASSPGVTYEQYF
>19|TRBV13|TRBJ1-2
CASSLDGLVRGLGGYGYTF
>14|TRBV5-1|TRBJ1-2
CASSRDRQQYGYTF
>13|TRBV25-1|TRBJ2-1
CASKAGTYNEQFF
>13|TRBV10-1|TRBJ2-2
CASSERAKGELFF
>14|TRBV6-1|TRBJ2-5
CASSPGHTQETQYF
>14|TRBV9|TRBJ2-5
CASSAGERGETQYF
>15|TRBV9|TRBJ2-4
CASSRGDGAKNIQYF
>14|TRBV5-1|TRBJ2-1
CATSPGHAYNEQFF
>13|TRBV5-4|TRBJ1-2
CASSPPTGDGYTF
>12|TRBV23-1|TRBJ1-3
CASRITGNTIYF
>14|TRBV18|TRBJ1-1
CASSPLAGADEAFF
>13|TRBV5-1|TRBJ1-6
CASSQGVDSPLHF
>16|TRBV5-5|TRBJ1-2
CASSLVVGPPSYGYTF
>13|TRBV28|TRBJ1-2
CASRSDPGLGYTF
>13|TRBV2|TRBJ1-6
CAGTTGFNSPLHF
>14|TRBV29-1|TRBJ1-1
CSAAPNSGWAEAFF
>13|TRBV7-9|TRBJ2-7
CASSISVSYEQYF
>14|TRBV10-3|TRBJ1-4
CAIARQGENEKLFF
>17|TRBV29-1|TRBJ2-1
CSVERRSSGRVDNEQFF
>14|TRBV29-1|TRBJ2-5
CSAATSGRAETQYF
>14|TRBV5-6|TRBJ2-5
CASSLFSYQETQYF
>15|TRBV19|TRBJ2-1
CASKSGRAEYNEQFF
>17|TRBV11-3|TRBJ2-3
CASSFSWGDTSTDTQYF
>12|TRBV9|TRBJ2-2
CASSAMGGELFF
>15|TRBV5-1|TRBJ1-2
CASSATGTVNYGYTF
>12|TRBV6-1|TRBJ1-2
CASSTRTGGYTF
>15|TRBV5-8|TRBJ2-7
CASSQRGPSSYEQYF
>14|TRBV7-2|TRBJ1-6
CASSLDPGSSPLHF
>13|TRBV2|TRBJ2-7
CASRDSLSYEQYF
>14|TRBV29-1|TRBJ2-7
CSVRPFGGPYEQYF
>15|TRBV9|TRBJ2-2
CASSATGQGTGELFF
>15|TRBV2|TRBJ2-7
CASSEAPGKAYEQYF
>14|TRBV30|TRBJ2-7
CALSRGGLSYEQYF
>13|TRBV2|TRBJ1-2
CASSAGGAFGYTF